A selection of T cell receptor beta chains follows, all from one sample in a study of blood T cell repertoires in COVID-19. The table came from immunoSEQ multiplex PCR; TCRdb's copy has only in-frame clones and leaves some out. The data show approximately 250,000 clones, with roughly 82% seen just once and roughly 6.2% held by the top ten. The sequencing input was peripheral blood. These receptors were collected from a woman older than 75 with COVID-19, enrolled during active disease. Both conserved end residues are part of each CDR3. D genes are given only for firm matches. A row's size may be missing; if present it is once, few, many or a size class.

J	V	size	D	CDR3	DNA
TRBJ1-1	TRBV15	.	.	CATSRDPGVNTEAFF	TGTGCCACCAGCAGAGATCCGGGGGTGAACACTGAAGCTTTCTTT
TRBJ2-1	TRBV28	.	.	CASSLFGTGVYNEQFF	TGTGCCAGCAGTTTATTCGGGACTGGGGTTTACAATGAGCAGTTCTTC
TRBJ1-2	TRBV28	.	TRBD1	CASSLTTGVYGYTF	TGTGCCAGCAGTTTAACCACAGGGGTCTATGGCTACACCTTC
TRBJ1-2	TRBV6-5	once	TRBD1	CASRRYAGQGSGYTF	TGTGCCAGCAGAAGATACGCGGGACAGGGGTCTGGCTACACCTTC
TRBJ1-1	TRBV10-2	.	TRBD1	CASIAGQGWDEAFF	TGCGCCAGCATCGCGGGACAGGGGTGGGATGAAGCTTTCTTT
TRBJ1-1	TRBV3-1/TRBV3-2	.	.	CASSDRMNTEAFF	TGTGCCAGCAGCGACAGGATGAACACTGAAGCTTTCTTT
TRBJ2-3	TRBV19	.	.	CASRRRGMGDTQYF	TGTGCCAGTAGAAGGCGGGGCATGGGTGATACGCAGTATTTT
TRBJ1-2	TRBV10-3	.	TRBD1	CAITPGQVYGYTF	TGTGCCATCACTCCGGGACAGGTCTATGGCTACACCTTC
TRBJ1-6	TRBV19	.	TRBD1	CASMAVTRDRGSPLHF	TGTGCCAGTATGGCCGTTACAAGGGACAGGGGTTCACCCCTCCACTTT
TRBJ1-1	TRBV5-1	.	.	CASSLNSGGTEAFF	TGCGCCAGCAGCTTGAATAGCGGGGGCACTGAAGCTTTCTTT
TRBJ1-4	TRBV2	.	.	CASSQGSEKLFF	TGTGCCAGCAGTCAGGGAAGTGAAAAACTGTTTTTT
TRBJ1-1	TRBV19	once	TRBD1	CASSHRGQGTEAFF	TGTGCCAGTAGCCACAGGGGGCAAGGCACTGAAGCTTTCTTT
TRBJ1-6	TRBV28	.	.	CASSHKRGQQSSYNSPLHF	TGTGCCAGCAGTCACAAGAGAGGACAGCAAAGCTCCTATAATTCACCCCTCCACTTT
TRBJ2-7	TRBV6-6	once	.	CASRAGSYEQYF	TGTGCCAGCAGGGCGGGATCCTACGAGCAGTACTTC
TRBJ1-6	TRBV5-4	.	.	CASSLEENSPLHF	TGTGCCAGCAGCTTGGAGGAGAATTCACCCCTCCACTTT
TRBJ1-4	TRBV27	.	.	CASSLPGINEKLFF	TGTGCCAGCAGTTTACCAGGCATTAATGAAAAACTGTTTTTT
TRBJ1-1	TRBV2	few	TRBD1	CASRQGAHNTEAFF	TGTGCCAGCAGACAGGGGGCGCATAACACTGAAGCTTTCTTT
TRBJ1-5	TRBV6-2/TRBV6-3	.	.	CASSPRGGGKSNQPQHF	TGTGCCAGCAGTCCCCGGGGCGGGGGTAAAAGCAATCAGCCCCAGCATTTT
TRBJ2-3	TRBV6-4	.	TRBD1	CASRDRDRSTDTQYF	TGTGCCAGCAGAGATAGGGACAGGAGCACAGATACGCAGTATTTT
TRBJ1-1	TRBV5-4	.	.	CASSLEWGGNTEAFF	TGTGCCAGCAGCTTGGAGTGGGGGGGGAACACTGAAGCTTTCTTT
TRBJ1-1	TRBV10-1	.	.	CASRPYGGRGEAFF	TGCGCCAGCAGGCCCTACGGCGGAAGGGGTGAAGCTTTCTTT
TRBJ2-1	TRBV7-2	.	.	CASSLDSFQGNTEQFF	TGTGCCAGCAGCTTAGATTCATTTCAGGGGAATACTGAGCAGTTCTTC